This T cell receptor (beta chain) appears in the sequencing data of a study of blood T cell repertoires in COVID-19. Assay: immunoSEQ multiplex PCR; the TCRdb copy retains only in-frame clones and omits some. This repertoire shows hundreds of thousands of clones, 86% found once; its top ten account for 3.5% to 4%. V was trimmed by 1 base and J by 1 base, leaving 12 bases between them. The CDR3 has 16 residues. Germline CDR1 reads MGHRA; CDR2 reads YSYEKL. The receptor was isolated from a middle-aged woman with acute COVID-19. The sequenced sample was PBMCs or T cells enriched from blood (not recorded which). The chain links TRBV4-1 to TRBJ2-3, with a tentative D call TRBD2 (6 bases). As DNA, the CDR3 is TGCGCCAGCAGCCAAGCCGCAGCGGGCCGCACAGATACGCAGTATTTT. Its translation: CASSQAAAGRTDTQYF.